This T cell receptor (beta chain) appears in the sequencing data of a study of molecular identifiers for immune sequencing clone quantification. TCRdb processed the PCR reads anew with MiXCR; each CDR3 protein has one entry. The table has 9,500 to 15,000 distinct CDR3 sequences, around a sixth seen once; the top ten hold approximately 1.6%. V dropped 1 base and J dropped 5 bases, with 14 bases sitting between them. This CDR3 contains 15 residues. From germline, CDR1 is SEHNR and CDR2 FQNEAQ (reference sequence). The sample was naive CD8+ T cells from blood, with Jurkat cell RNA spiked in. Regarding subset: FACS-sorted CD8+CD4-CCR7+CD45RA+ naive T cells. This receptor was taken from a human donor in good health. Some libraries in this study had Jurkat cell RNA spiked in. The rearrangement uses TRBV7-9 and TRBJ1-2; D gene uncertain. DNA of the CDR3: TGTGCCAGCAGCTTAGATTCGGCAGACCTATATGGCTACACCTTC. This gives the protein CASSLDSADLYGYTF.